The next 20 T cell receptor beta chains were all read from a single sample in a study of T cell repertoires in cytomegalovirus infection. Their recognized antigens are unknown. TCRdb reprocessed the reads via MiXCR and lists one record per CDR3 protein. This sample carries hundreds of thousands of distinct CDR3 sequences, roughly 33% of them seen once, and the ten largest clones take 9.5% to 15%. This specimen was cultured CD8+ T cells from PBMCs, taken from culture after CMV antigen stimulation. These receptor sequences come from a human donor in good health (CMV status not recorded). Some clones in this sample may be carry-over from other donors' samples.

The chain uses TRBV4-2 and TRBJ1-1; no reliable D call. In germline, CDR1 is LGHNA, CDR2 YNFKEQ. CDR3 size: 15 residues. V shed 3 bases and J shed 1 base, with 12 bases lying between them. CDR3 loop: CASSHLIDANTEAFF. In DNA form, the CDR3 reads TGTGCCAGCAGCCATCTTATTGACGCGAACACTGAAGCTTTCTTT.

This clonotype was observed a handful of times. The chain carries TRBV5-4 and TRBJ2-7, with D tentatively TRBD1 (5 bases). This CDR3 has 17 amino acids. Trimming removed 0 bases from V and 1 base from J, with 17 bases in between. Germline assignment: CDR1 SGHNT and CDR2 YYREEE (reference sequence). The chain's CDR3 is CASSLVAGHDESYEQYF. The CDR3 nucleotides read TGTGCCAGCAGCTTGGTGGCAGGGCATGACGAATCCTACGAGCAGTACTTC.

The chain employs TRBV2 and TRBJ2-3; D is possibly TRBD2 (5 bases). Trimming stripped 6 bases from V and 4 bases from J, with 17 bases between. This CDR3 region has 15 residues. Germline CDR1 SNHLY, CDR2 FYNNEI. The CDR3 loop reads CASSVVSGRPDTQYF. In nucleotides, the CDR3 is TGTGCCAGCAGCGTCGTTTCGGGAAGGCCAGATACGCAGTATTTT.

The V gene is TRBV28, the J gene TRBJ1-2, with TRBD1 identical over 10 bases. The junction had 7 bases not matched to a gene; V was cut back by 4 bases and J by 2 bases. Germline V gene sequence: CDR1 MDHEN, CDR2 SYDVKM. The CDR3 consists of 16 residues. CDR3 bases: TGTGCCAGCAGTTCCCTCCCGGGACAGGGGAACTATGGCTACACCTTC. Translating it yields CASSSLPGQGNYGYTF.

Notes on this clonotype: The junction departs from the called germline gene at one end, perhaps through a read error. The chain carries TRBV7-3 and TRBJ1-3, with D tentatively TRBD1 (5 bases). Germline loops: CDR1 SGHTA, CDR2 FQGTGA. The CDR3 is made up of 14 amino acids. The CDR3 nucleotides read TGTGCCAACAGCCTCCCGGACACTGGAAACACCATATATTTT. It encodes CANSLPDTGNTIYF.

Points on this clonotype: Its ends do not fully match the called genes, so a read error is possible. The chain uses TRBV3-1 and TRBJ2-5; 8 nucleotides line up with TRBD2. Per the germline V gene, CDR1 is LGHDT and CDR2 is YNNKEL (reference sequence). CDR3 length equals 15 residues. The CDR3 protein is CTSSQEPGGQETQYF. Here the CDR3 DNA reads TGTACCAGCAGCCAAGAACCGGGGGGGCAAGAGACCCAGTACTTC.

The chain carries TRBV7-4 and TRBJ1-5; D is possibly TRBD1 (6 bases). CDR1 is SGHVT and CDR2 is SQSDAQ in the germline V gene. Trimming pared 5 bases from V and 6 bases from J, leaving 14 bases between. The CDR3 has 14 residues. Here the CDR3 DNA reads TGTGCCAGCAGCCGAGGGGGGTCAGGTCAGCCCCAGCATTTT. Translated: CASSRGGSGQPQHF.

This clonotype came up a few times. The J gene is TRBJ2-1, the V gene TRBV7-9, with D possibly TRBD2 on 6 matching bases. The CDR3 totals 15 residues. The V end lost 4 bases, the J end lost 8 bases, and 18 bases lay between the germline ends. CDR1 and CDR2 (germline): SEHNR, FQNEAQ (reference sequence). CDR3 sequence (DNA): TGTGCCAGCAGCTCTCCCTTGAGGAGGGTCGATGAGCAGTTCTTC. Amino acid sequence: CASSSPLRRVDEQFF.

The chain links TRBV2 to TRBJ1-2; 9 bases fit TRBD1. CDR3 length: 15 amino acids. Germline V gene sequence: CDR1 SNHLY, CDR2 FYNNEI. V dropped 8 bases and J dropped 4; count of bases not matched to a gene: 11. The CDR3 bases are TGTGCCAGCGTTCTCCGGGACAGGGAGTTCTATGGCTACACCTTC. As protein: CASVLRDREFYGYTF.

This clonotype was counted only a few times. The CDR3 spells CASSRDRGIYNEQFF. CDR3 coding DNA: TGTGCCAGCAGCAGGGACAGGGGTATCTACAATGAGCAGTTCTTC. The J gene is TRBJ2-1, the V gene TRBV7-6; the match to TRBD1 covers 10 bases. The CDR3 is 15 amino acids. Germline V gene lookup returns CDR1 SGHVS and CDR2 FNYEAQ. Losses at the gene ends were 5 bases for V and 3 bases for J; bases not matched to a gene: 4.

The genes are TRBV7-9 and TRBJ1-5; tentative D call: TRBD1 (6 bases). Germline V gene data show CDR1 as SEHNR and CDR2 as FQNEAQ (reference sequence). This CDR3 has 15 amino acids. The germline V and J ends were trimmed by 0 bases and 6 bases, with 12 bases remaining between them. CDR3 coding DNA: TGTGCCAGCAGCTTAGCAGAGCAGGGGAGTCAGCCCCAGCATTTT. It encodes CASSLAEQGSQPQHF.

At least ten counts were recorded for this clonotype. CDR3 protein: CASSALAGGSYEQYV. The CDR3 nucleotides read TGTGCCAGCAGCGCACTAGCGGGGGGCTCCTACGAGCAGTACGTC. J is TRBJ2-7 and V is TRBV7-2; TRBD2 aligns across 12 bases. V lost 5 bases to trimming and J lost 0 bases; unmatched junction nucleotides: 2. Germline V lookup: CDR1 SGHTA, CDR2 FQGNSA. The CDR3 loop spans 15 amino acids.

This clonotype occurred a few times. The chain is built from TRBV27 and TRBJ1-5; 11 bases align to TRBD1. The CDR3 consists of 15 residues. Germline V gene sequence: CDR1 MNHEY, CDR2 SMNVEV (reference sequence). Trimming at V came to 4 bases and at J to 6 bases, leaving 5 bases not matched to a gene. DNA of the CDR3: TGTGCCAGCAGTTACGGACAGGGGGCGAGTCAGCCCCAGCATTTT. The encoded protein is CASSYGQGASQPQHF.

The chain carries TRBV6-5 and TRBJ2-2; tentatively, D is TRBD2 (6 bases). This CDR3 spans 14 amino acids. The V gene lost 6 bases and the J gene lost 4 bases, with 12 bases spanning the gap. The germline gives CDR1 MNHEY, CDR2 SVGAGI. CDR3 coding DNA: TGTGCCAGCAGAGGACTAAGGCTCACCGGGGAGCTGTTTTTT. This encodes CASRGLRLTGELFF.

The chain recombines TRBV27 with TRBJ1-2; D is ambiguous. Per germline, CDR1 MNHEY and CDR2 SMNVEV (reference sequence). Trimming took 6 bases from V and 6 from J, leaving 17 bases between them. The CDR3 extends over 14 amino acids. CDR3 coding DNA: TGTGCCAGCAGCAAAGGACGGGCCGAGGATGGCTACACCTTC. Its translation is CASSKGRAEDGYTF.

This clonotype was counted a few times. The rearrangement links TRBV15 to TRBJ1-2; 10 bases align to TRBD1. The CDR3 has 23 residues. Germline CDR1 and CDR2: LNHNV and YYDKDF (reference sequence). After removal of 0 bases from V and 7 bases from J, the junction contained 29 bases not matched to a gene. CDR3 DNA sequence: TGTGCCACCAGCAGAGATTGGGGTAAAGGGACAGGGGTTCCAGCTCCAGTCAACCCTGGCTACACCTTC. Translating it yields CATSRDWGKGTGVPAPVNPGYTF. The entire variable domain, with the rest obtained from reference TRBV15 and TRBJ1-2, is as follows: DAMVIQNPRYQVTQFGKPVTLSCSQTLNHNVMYWYQQKSSQAPKLLFHYYDKDFNNEADTPDNFQSRRPNTSFCFLDIRSPGLGDTAMYLCATSRDWGKGTGVPAPVNPGYTFGSGTRLTVV.

The sample holds many counts of this clonotype. This chain connects TRBV7-9 to TRBJ2-1, with 7 bases matching TRBD2. Germline V gene data show CDR1 as SEHNR and CDR2 as FQNEAQ (reference sequence). CDR3 size: 17 residues. The V gene end was trimmed by 4 bases and the J gene end by 3 bases; junction bases not matched to a gene: 12. This chain's CDR3 is CASSSPWAGESYNEQFF. The CDR3 DNA follows: TGTGCCAGCAGCTCCCCTTGGGCGGGGGAGAGCTACAATGAGCAGTTCTTC.

This clonotype was detected many times. The rearrangement links TRBV7-2 to TRBJ2-4; D is possibly TRBD2 (7 bases). CDR3 size: 17 residues. V was pared by 5 bases and J by 0 bases, with 17 bases between. Germline V gene sequence: CDR1 SGHTA, CDR2 FQGNSA. The DNA of the CDR3 is TGTGCCAGCAGCGGAGGGGGAGGGGGTTTAGCCAAAAACATTCAGTACTTC. It codes for CASSGGGGGLAKNIQYF.

J is TRBJ1-5 and V is TRBV7-9; D call uncertain. The germline CDR1 and CDR2 sequences are SEHNR and FQNEAQ (reference sequence). This CDR3 is built from 12 residues. Deletions cut 1 base from V and 9 bases from J, with 7 bases between. The CDR3 protein is CASSLGSRPQHF. The CDR3 DNA reads as TGTGCCAGCAGCTTAGGAAGCCGGCCCCAGCATTTT. Full variable domain (rest looked up from reference TRBV7-9 and TRBJ1-5): DTGVSQNPRHKITKRGQNVTFRCDPISEHNRLYWYRQTLGQGPEFLTYFQNEAQLEKSRLLSDRFSAERPKGSFSTLEIQRTEQGDSAMYLCASSLGSRPQHFGDGTRLSIL.

This clonotype was counted between two and nine times. The V gene is TRBV4-1, the J gene TRBJ2-2; 12 bases are a match to TRBD1. V shed 6 bases and J 4 bases; nucleotides not matched to a gene: 6. Germline values: CDR1 MGHRA, CDR2 YSYEKL. This CDR3 has 16 residues. CDR3 nucleotide sequence: TGCGCCAGCAGACCGGGACAGGGGGCCGTCACCGGGGAGCTGTTTTTT. Translating gives CASRPGQGAVTGELFF.